The 11 T cell receptor beta chains below were found in one sample sequenced in a study of T cell clonotyping in hematopoietic cell transplantation. Clones were sequenced by immunoSEQ multiplex PCR, and TCRdb holds only the in-frame ones, with some missing. The repertoire includes about 2,800 clones, about four fifths of them detected once, and 25% to 35% sits in the top ten. The input for sequencing was PBMCs, taken 180 days after allogeneic stem cell transplant. Receptors were obtained from a female patient between 40 and 50 years old who had an allogeneic stem cell transplant from a related donor, so T cells may come from the graft donor. Some clones in this sample may be carry-over from other donors' samples.

The gene calls are TRBV27 and TRBJ2-1; no clear D gene. The CDR3 is made up of 14 amino acids. V was shortened by 6 bases and J by 5 bases, with 14 bases between the two germline ends. The germline V gene has CDR1 MNHEY and CDR2 SMNVEV (reference sequence). CDR3 protein: CASSLVGSHNEQFF. As DNA, the CDR3 is TGTGCCAGCAGCTTAGTAGGGTCCCACAATGAGCAGTTCTTC.

The chain is built from TRBV14 and TRBJ2-2, with 7 bases matching TRBD1. The J segment lost 4 bases and the V segment lost 1 base, leaving 3 bases of the junction unmatched. Germline assignment: CDR1 SGHDN and CDR2 FVKESK. CDR3 size: 15 residues. DNA for the CDR3: TGTGCCAGCAGCCAAGTAAGGGGGCTCACCGGGGAGCTGTTTTTT. Translated, it gives CASSQVRGLTGELFF.

This clone was picked up a small number of times. The chain is built from TRBV5-1 and TRBJ1-3; D is unresolved. Germline CDR1 and CDR2: SGHRS and YFSETQ. V lost 0 bases and J 1 base, leaving 8 bases between the germline ends. The CDR3 contains 15 residues. In DNA form, the CDR3 reads TGCGCCAGCAGCTTGGAGGCAGAATCTGGAAACACCATATATTTT. Translated: CASSLEAESGNTIYF.

This sequence joins TRBV10-2 and TRBJ2-1, with 9 bases fitting TRBD2. The CDR3 is 13 residues long. From germline, CDR1 is WSHSY and CDR2 SAAADI. V shed 3 bases, J shed 15 bases, and the junction held 9 bases outside the gene matches. The CDR3 sequence is CASSEPTGRGGFF. In nucleotides, the CDR3 is TGCGCCAGCAGTGAACCTACAGGGCGGGGGGGGTTCTTC.

The chain recombines TRBV5-6 with TRBJ1-2, with D uncertain. Trimming removed 7 bases at V and 4 bases at J, with 11 bases between. CDR1 and CDR2 from the germline V gene are SGHDT and YYEEEE. The CDR3 has 12 amino acids. This chain's CDR3 is CASVGIGYGYTF. The CDR3 DNA sequence: TGTGCCAGCGTGGGTATTGGCTATGGCTACACCTTC.

This chain connects TRBV5-1 to TRBJ2-3; 9 positions match TRBD2. Germline CDR1 and CDR2: SGHRS and YFSETQ. J was trimmed by 4 bases and V by 4 bases; bases with no gene match: 10. The CDR3 length is 16 residues. This CDR3 is CASSHLREGVPDTQYF. The CDR3 DNA is TGCGCCAGCAGCCACTTGCGGGAGGGCGTGCCAGATACGCAGTATTTT.

This sequence joins TRBV11-2 and TRBJ2-2; 7 bases map to TRBD2. The CDR3 sequence is 15 residues long. CDR1 SGHAT and CDR2 FQNNGV come from the germline V gene. The V and J ends lost 5 bases and 6 bases, in that order; junction bases with no gene match: 9. CDR3 sequence (DNA): TGTGCCAGCAGCCCCTACGGGAGGACGGCCGGGGAGCTGTTTTTT. Translation: CASSPYGRTAGELFF.

Here the CDR3 reads CASTDSGRLSEQFF. For the CDR3, the DNA is TGTGCCAGCACCGATAGCGGGAGGCTTTCTGAGCAGTTCTTC. The chain carries TRBV7-6 and TRBJ2-1; TRBD2 aligns across 10 bases. CDR3 length: 14 residues. The trim removed 7 bases at V and 9 bases at J, leaving 9 bases unmatched. Germline CDR1 reads SGHVS; CDR2 reads FNYEAQ.

This clone was observed a handful of times. The chain joins TRBV28 to TRBJ2-1, with D perhaps TRBD1 or TRBD2 (5 bases each). The V end was cut by 2 bases, the J end by 6 bases, with 11 bases between. This CDR3 is 14 amino acids long. The germline V gene encodes CDR1 MDHEN and CDR2 SYDVKM. The CDR3 sequence is CASSLGDAGNEQFF. CDR3 coding DNA: TGTGCCAGCAGTTTAGGGGACGCTGGCAATGAGCAGTTCTTC.

V gene TRBV5-1 combines with J gene TRBJ1-3; D unresolved. There are 16 residues in the CDR3. The ends were cut back, 6 bases at V and 0 bases at J, with 16 bases in the middle. Germline values: CDR1 SGHRS, CDR2 YFSETQ. CDR3 bases: TGCGCCAGCACCCCTGGGGAGGCTCCCTCTGGAAACACCATATATTTT. Its translation: CASTPGEAPSGNTIYF.

This sequence joins TRBV7-6 and TRBJ1-1; D is unclear. CDR3 length: 14 amino acids. Germline CDR1 and CDR2: SGHVS and FNYEAQ. Deletions cut 1 base from V and 1 base from J, with 7 bases between. The DNA of the CDR3 is TGTGCCAGCAGCTTAGAGGAGACGAACACTGAAGCTTTCTTT. This encodes CASSLEETNTEAFF.